A selection of T cell receptor beta chains follows, all from one sample in a study of OX40 agonist ivuxolimab in advanced cancers. Only in-frame clones appear in the TCRdb table, and some are missing; sequencing was by immunoSEQ multiplex PCR. The sample comprises some 97,000 clones, under 95% of which are singletons, and 0.5% to 0.65% rests with the top ten. The sample consisted of CD4+ or CD8+ T cells sorted from blood, taken in a trial of the OX40 agonist ivuxolimab. The source of these receptors is an adult with an advanced solid tumor such as melanoma, head and neck, liver or kidney cancer. Both conserved end residues are part of each CDR3. The D gene is left open where the match is weak. Only part of the rows carry a size: once, few, many, or a class if the clone is expanded.

D gene,clone size,V gene,J gene,CDR3 DNA,CDR3 protein
.,.,TRBV5-1,TRBJ2-3,TGCGCCAGCAGCTTGGGACCTAGCACAGATACGCAGTATTTT,CASSLGPSTDTQYF
TRBD1,.,TRBV7-2,TRBJ2-7,TGTGCCAGCAGCTTATTCCCCAGGGGGCGATCCTACGAGCAGTACTTC,CASSLFPRGRSYEQYF
.,.,TRBV7-2,TRBJ2-1,TGTGCCAGCAGCTTAGGACAGTACAATGAGCAGTTCTTC,CASSLGQYNEQFF
.,.,TRBV2,TRBJ1-2,TGTGCCAGCAGTGAGTACGGCTTCTATGGCTACACCTTC,CASSEYGFYGYTF
.,.,TRBV6-6,TRBJ1-1,TGTGCCAGCAGTTACGCTGGGGACACTGAAGCTTTCTTT,CASSYAGDTEAFF
.,.,TRBV7-2,TRBJ1-1,TGTGCCAGCAGCTTACGGGGGGCAGGGTACACTGAAGCTTTCTTT,CASSLRGAGYTEAFF
.,.,TRBV10-2,TRBJ1-2,TGCGCCCAGCGGGGCTACACCTTC,CAQRGYTF
TRBD2,.,TRBV10-2,TRBJ2-5,TGCGCCAGCAGTGATACTAGCGGGAGTGAGACCCAGTACTTC,CASSDTSGSETQYF
.,.,TRBV5-1,TRBJ2-1,TGCGCCAGCAGCTTGGAGTGGGGGGCTGTCTACAATGAGCAGTTCTTC,CASSLEWGAVYNEQFF
TRBD1,once,TRBV5-6,TRBJ2-5,TGTGCCAGCAGCATCTGGGACAGGGCTCAAGAGACCCAGTACTTC,CASSIWDRAQETQYF
.,.,TRBV7-3,TRBJ2-2,TGTGCCAGCAGCTTAACTCTGGCCGGGGAGCTGTTTTTT,CASSLTLAGELFF
TRBD2,.,TRBV7-6,TRBJ2-1,TGTGCCAGCAGCAAGAATAGCGGGAGCTACAATGAGCAGTTCTTC,CASSKNSGSYNEQFF
TRBD1,.,TRBV7-6,TRBJ2-7,TGTGCCAGCAGCCCCGAGCAGGGGGCTGTCTACGAGCAGTACTTC,CASSPEQGAVYEQYF
TRBD2,.,TRBV5-6,TRBJ2-1,TGTGCCAGCAGCTTCGGAGGGAGGGATGAGCAGTTCTTC,CASSFGGRDEQFF
TRBD2,.,TRBV11-3,TRBJ2-2,TGTGCCAGCAGCTTTGCGGGAGCCCGAGTCGGGGAGCTGTTTTTT,CASSFAGARVGELFF
TRBD1,.,TRBV6-1,TRBJ2-1,TGTGCCAGCAGTGGCCGGGACAGGGAGTTCTTC,CASSGRDREFF
TRBD2,.,TRBV9,TRBJ2-5,TGTGCCAGCAGCGTGGGACTAGCGGGAGTAACAGAGACCCAGTACTTC,CASSVGLAGVTETQYF
TRBD2,.,TRBV5-5,TRBJ2-1,TGTGCCAGCCTTACGGGGGGCTCCTACAATGAGCAGTTCTTC,CASLTGGSYNEQFF
TRBD1,.,TRBV9,TRBJ1-1,TGTGCCAGCAGTAAAACAGGGGGGAACACTGAAGCTTTCTTT,CASSKTGGNTEAFF
.,.,TRBV7-2,TRBJ1-1,TGTGCCAGCAGCTTAGCGACAGGGAACACTGAAGCTTTCTTT,CASSLATGNTEAFF
.,.,TRBV11-2,TRBJ2-7,TGTGCCAGCAGCTTAGAGGGGTACGAGCAGTACTTC,CASSLEGYEQYF
.,.,TRBV14,TRBJ1-1,TGTGCCAGCAGCCAAGTTCTCTCAGGGATCGGTGAAGCTTTCTTT,CASSQVLSGIGEAFF
.,.,TRBV13,TRBJ1-2,TGTGCCAGCTCACTCCTTGGGACTCTGGGGGGCTACACCTTC,CASSLLGTLGGYTF
.,.,TRBV4-2,TRBJ2-7,TGTGCCAGCAGCCAAGACTATGGCAGGAGAACCTACGAGCAGTACTTC,CASSQDYGRRTYEQYF
TRBD2,.,TRBV7-2,TRBJ2-2,TGTGCCAGCAGCCGGGGTCTAGCGGGGAACACCGGGGAGCTGTTTTTT,CASSRGLAGNTGELFF
TRBD2,.,TRBV7-9,TRBJ2-3,TGTGCCAGCAGCGATAGCGGGAGTCTCGATACGCAGTATTTT,CASSDSGSLDTQYF
TRBD1,.,TRBV7-4,TRBJ2-1,TGTGCCAGCAGCCCTCCGGGACAGAGCTCCTACAATGAGCAGTTCTTC,CASSPPGQSSYNEQFF
.,.,TRBV4-3,TRBJ2-7,TGCGCCAGCAGCCAACTCGGGACCACCTACGAGCAGTACTTC,CASSQLGTTYEQYF
.,.,TRBV18,TRBJ2-1,TGTGCCAGCTCACCGGGACTTAACAATGAGCAGTTCTTC,CASSPGLNNEQFF
.,.,TRBV18,TRBJ1-5,TGTGCCAGCTCACCACAAAGGGACCAGCCCCAGCATTTT,CASSPQRDQPQHF
.,.,TRBV21-1,TRBJ2-5,TGTGCCAGCAGCAAGCCGCCCACCCAGTACTTC,CASSKPPTQYF
.,.,TRBV6-6,TRBJ1-5,TGTGCCAGCAGTCGGGGGAGGGCCGGCAATCAGCCCCAGCATTTT,CASSRGRAGNQPQHF
.,.,TRBV30,TRBJ2-1,TGTGCCTGGACCAACCAGAGGGGTGAGCAGTTCTTC,CAWTNQRGEQFF
.,.,TRBV5-1,TRBJ2-3,TGCGCCAGCAGCTTGGTAGGCACAGATACGCAGTATTTT,CASSLVGTDTQYF
TRBD2,few,TRBV30,TRBJ2-7,TGTGCCTGGAGTCCTAGCGGGAGTAGGGGTTACGAGCAGTACTTC,CAWSPSGSRGYEQYF
TRBD2,once,TRBV30,TRBJ2-7,TGTGCCTGGAGTGTAACTAGCGGAGGGACACACACCTACGAGCAGTACTTC,CAWSVTSGGTHTYEQYF
.,.,TRBV27,TRBJ2-2,TGTGCCAGCAGTTCCCCAATTAGCACCGGGGAGCTGTTTTTT,CASSSPISTGELFF
.,.,TRBV27,TRBJ2-5,TGTGCCAGCAGTTTATCCGCCCGGCGGGAGACCCAGTACTTC,CASSLSARRETQYF
.,.,TRBV28,TRBJ2-3,TGTGCCAGCAGTTTATTGGGTACGCAGTATTTT,CASSLLGTQYF
TRBD2,.,TRBV5-4,TRBJ2-1,TGTGCCAGCAGCTTAAGCGGGACCGCCTACAATGAGCAGTTCTTC,CASSLSGTAYNEQFF
.,.,TRBV5-1,TRBJ2-3,TGCGCCAGCAGCTACGGTAGTGGGGGGCAAGGAGATACGCAGTATTTT,CASSYGSGGQGDTQYF
.,.,TRBV4-2,TRBJ1-2,TGTGCCAGCAGCCAAGAGGCCTCCCGGCTTCCATATGGCTACACCTTC,CASSQEASRLPYGYTF
.,.,TRBV6-1,TRBJ1-2,TGTGCCAGCAGTCCCGAAGGCCGCGGCTACACCTTC,CASSPEGRGYTF
TRBD2,.,TRBV9,TRBJ2-5,TGTGCCAGCAGCGTAGCTTACGGGAGGGAGGAGACCCAGTACTTC,CASSVAYGREETQYF
.,.,TRBV7-6,TRBJ2-3,TGTGCCAGCAGCTTATGGGCCCGGGGACCAGATACGCAGTATTTT,CASSLWARGPDTQYF
.,.,TRBV7-9,TRBJ2-2,TGTGCCTGCCCCCGGAGGGCTGACACCGGGGAGCTGTTTTTT,CACPRRADTGELFF
TRBD2,.,TRBV27,TRBJ2-2,TGTGCCAGCAGTGCATGGACTAGCGGGAGCCCCGGGGAGCTGTTTTTT,CASSAWTSGSPGELFF
.,.,TRBV5-6,TRBJ1-1,TGTGCCAGCAGATCCCGACGACAGATAGATTTGAACACTGAAGCTTTCTTT,CASRSRRQIDLNTEAFF
TRBD2,.,TRBV25-1,TRBJ2-1,TGTAGTAGCGGGGAAACCTACAATGAGCAGTTCTTC,CSSGETYNEQFF
.,.,TRBV5-4,TRBJ2-3,TGTGCCAGCAGCCGGACTACCACTAGCACAGATACGCAGTATTTT,CASSRTTTSTDTQYF
.,.,TRBV6-5,TRBJ2-7,TGTGCCAGCAGTACAAACTACGAGCAGTACTTC,CASSTNYEQYF